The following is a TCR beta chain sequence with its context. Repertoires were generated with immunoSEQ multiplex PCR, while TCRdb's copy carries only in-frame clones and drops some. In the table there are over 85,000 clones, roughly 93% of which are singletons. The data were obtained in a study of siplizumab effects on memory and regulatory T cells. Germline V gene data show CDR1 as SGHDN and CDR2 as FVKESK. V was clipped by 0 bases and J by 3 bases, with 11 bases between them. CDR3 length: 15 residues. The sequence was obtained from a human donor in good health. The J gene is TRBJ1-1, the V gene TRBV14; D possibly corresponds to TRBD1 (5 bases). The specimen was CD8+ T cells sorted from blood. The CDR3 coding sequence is TGTGCCAGCAGCCAAGATCGGGGCAGATACACTGAAGCTTTCTTT. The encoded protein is CASSQDRGRYTEAFF.